This TCR beta chain stems from a study of blood T cell repertoires in COVID-19. Study details: Acute and convalescent COVID-19 specimens originated in the United States, Italy and Spain. PBMCs, B-cell-depleted T cells, or T cells were the source of the cDNA or gDNA that made up the material.

This clone was detected a few times. In the authors' methods: How many nucleated cells were present was estimated from reference gene primer amplification. TCRdb keeps only in-frame clones here, not all; method: immunoSEQ multiplex PCR. V, J and clone size are taken as reported in that table, and D and trimming were inferred from the DNA itself. Here the sample spans roughly 160,000 clones, approximately 81% being singletons. There are 15 residues in the CDR3. Trimming removed 0 bases from V and 1 base from J, with 9 bases in between. CDR1 is MNHEY, CDR2 SVGAGI, per germline. J is TRBJ1-1 and V is TRBV6-5; D is unresolved. The material sequenced was peripheral blood. This clonotype was sampled from a man younger than 35 with active or convalescent COVID-19. CDR3 region: CASSYSTTANTEAFF. The CDR3 coding sequence is TGTGCCAGCAGTTACTCGACTACAGCGAACACTGAAGCTTTCTTT.